This TCR beta chain emerged from a study of blood T cell repertoires in COVID-19. About the study: From the United States, Italy and Spain came samples of acute and convalescent COVID-19. PBMCs, B-cell-depleted T cells, or T cells were the source of the cDNA or gDNA that made up the material.

CDR1 is KGHDR, CDR2 SFDVKD, per germline. The CDR3 has 16 residues. Trimming cost V 4 bases and J 2 bases; bases outside gene matches: 7. This clone is a singleton in its sample. As processed by the authors: Researchers report that nucleated cell counts were estimated from reference gene primer amplification. This table comes from immunoSEQ multiplex PCR, and its TCRdb copy is limited to in-frame clones, with some not included. Clonal size and the V and J genes are those of that table, whereas D and trimming came from the DNA. The sample gives about 40,000 clones, 70% to 90% of which show up once; more than 15% is in the top ten.

This chain uses TRBV24-1 with TRBJ2-1; 7 bases are a match to TRBD2. Specimen: peripheral blood. This clonotype originated in a middle-aged man in a cohort sampled during active COVID-19. This CDR3 reads CATSDAPGGAYNEQFF. CDR3 nucleotides: TGTGCCACCAGTGACGCCCCGGGGGGAGCCTACAATGAGCAGTTCTTC.